The 30 T cell receptor beta chains listed next were all sequenced from one sample in a study of cytomegalovirus exposure and HLA in healthy donors. The PCR employed 60 Vbeta primers together with 13 Jbeta primers. Assay used: immunoSEQ multiplex PCR; TCRdb lists only in-frame clones, some missing. The top ten clones hold approximately 4.5% of a sample with about 160,000 clones, 68% of them seen once. Sequenced: PBMCs. These TCRs come from a woman between 18 and 30 years old in good health and CMV-seropositive.

V usage is TRBV7-8 and J usage is TRBJ2-5; 7 bases match TRBD1. Matching the DNA end better, TRBJ2-7 makes the J call doubtful. The CDR3 is made up of 14 amino acids. Germline V gene data show CDR1 as SGHVS and CDR2 as FQNEAQ. The CDR3 spells CASSEGQATYEQYF. Here the CDR3 DNA reads TGTGCCAGCAGCGAAGGACAGGCCACCTACGAGCAGTACTTC.

The chain has TRBV6-1 and TRBJ2-1; TRBD2 agrees at 11 bases. Germline CDR1 MNHNS, CDR2 SASEGT. The CDR3 spans 20 residues. V trimming: 4 bases; J trimming: 0 bases; junction bases outside the gene matches: 14. The CDR3 bases are TGTGCCAGCAGTGTACAATCGTGGACTAGCGGGTGGAGCTCCTACAATGAGCAGTTCTTC. Protein product: CASSVQSWTSGWSSYNEQFF.

This chain joins TRBV18 and TRBJ1-2; perhaps TRBD1 as D (6 bases). With 3 bases removed from V and 2 bases from J, the gap between germline ends came to 10 bases. CDR3 length: 14 amino acids. Germline V CDR1 and CDR2: KGHSH, LQKENI. The CDR3 sequence: CASSPRTENYGYTF. CDR3 in DNA: TGTGCCAGCTCACCCAGGACAGAGAACTATGGCTACACCTTC.

This chain links TRBV6-1 with TRBJ2-7; unclear D gene. The ends were cut back, 0 bases at V and 2 bases at J, with 14 bases in the middle. CDR1 and CDR2 from the germline V gene are MNHNS and SASEGT. The CDR3 contains 16 residues. CDR3 region: CASSEAWAPLPYEQYF. The CDR3 coding sequence is TGTGCCAGCAGTGAAGCGTGGGCTCCACTTCCCTACGAGCAGTACTTC.

The chain uses TRBV2 and TRBJ2-5; D is possibly TRBD2 (5 bases). Trimming removed 2 bases from V and 6 bases from J, with 16 bases in between. CDR3 length equals 15 residues. The germline CDR1 and CDR2 sequences are SNHLY and FYNNEI. CDR3 nucleotides: TGTGCCAGCAGTGAACACGAGGGAACCGGGAAGACCCAGTACTTC. Its protein product is CASSEHEGTGKTQYF. Full variable domain (missing parts from reference TRBV2 and TRBJ2-5): EPEVTQTPSHQVTQMGQEVILRCVPISNHLYFYWYRQILGQKVEFLVSFYNNEISEKSEIFDDQFSVERPDGSNFTLKIRSTKLEDSAMYFCASSEHEGTGKTQYFGPGTRLLVL.

This clone was observed a single time. The chain couples TRBV5-4 to TRBJ2-7; 10 bases are a match to TRBD2. The CDR3 covers 14 residues. The V segment lost 4 bases and the J segment 3 bases; nucleotides outside the gene matches: 4. Germline V CDR1 and CDR2: SGHNT, YYREEE (reference sequence). CDR3 sequence: CASSNPSGSYEQYF. As DNA, the CDR3 is TGTGCCAGCAGCAACCCTAGCGGGAGCTACGAGCAGTACTTC.

The gene calls are TRBV14 and TRBJ1-1; possibly TRBD1 for D (6 bases). Germline V gene sequence: CDR1 SGHDN, CDR2 FVKESK. The V end was cut by 1 base, the J end by 5 bases, with 8 bases between. This CDR3 region has 13 residues. CDR3: CASSQVDRTEAFF. The CDR3 nucleotides are TGTGCCAGCAGCCAAGTTGACAGGACTGAAGCTTTCTTT.

This clone was seen once. The chain combines TRBV28 with TRBJ2-1; 7 bases fit TRBD2. The CDR3 contains 12 residues. Unmatched junction bases numbered 2, after V lost 6 bases and J lost 6 bases. Germline lookup yields CDR1 MDHEN and CDR2 SYDVKM. The DNA of the CDR3 is TGTGCCAGCAGGGGGAGGGTCAATGAGCAGTTCTTC. Amino acid sequence: CASRGRVNEQFF.

This clone was recorded many times. The chain joins TRBV6-4 to TRBJ2-1, with D possibly TRBD2 on 6 matching bases. Germline CDR1 MRHNA, CDR2 SNTAGT. The CDR3 is made up of 15 amino acids. Deletions cut 2 bases from V and 5 bases from J, with 13 bases between. The CDR3 reads CASSDGTEGDNEQFF. The CDR3 nucleotides are TGTGCCAGCAGTGACGGGACTGAAGGGGACAATGAGCAGTTCTTC.

The V gene is TRBV19, the J gene TRBJ1-1; TRBD1 is a possible D gene (5 bases). Trimming cost V 4 bases and J 3 bases, with 12 bases left between them. This CDR3 has 14 amino acids. The germline CDR1 and CDR2 sequences are LNHDA and SQIVND (reference sequence). The CDR3 reads CASSREWGDTEAFF. The CDR3 coding sequence is TGTGCCAGTAGTAGGGAGTGGGGGGACACTGAAGCTTTCTTT.

The J gene is TRBJ1-4, the V gene TRBV7-8; TRBD1 matches at 7 bases. J gave up 8 bases and V 1 base, and 10 bases lay outside the gene matches. Germline CDR1 and CDR2: SGHVS and FQNEAQ. CDR3 length: 16 amino acids. In nucleotides, the CDR3 is TGTGCCAGCAGCTTAGGATTTGACAGGGTTCGGGAAAAACTGTTTTTT. It yields the protein CASSLGFDRVREKLFF. The whole variable domain, remainder taken from reference TRBV7-8 and TRBJ1-4, is GAGVSQSPRYKVAKRGQDVALRCDPISGHVSLFWYQQALGQGPEFLTYFQNEAQLDKSGLPSDRFFAERPEGSVSTLKIQRTQQEDSAVYLCASSLGFDRVREKLFFGSGTQLSVL.

This rearrangement joins TRBV20-1 to TRBJ1-2; perhaps TRBD1 as D (6 bases). The CDR3 runs to 11 residues. From germline, CDR1 is DFQATT and CDR2 SNEGSKA (reference sequence). The ends were cut back, 5 bases at V and 8 bases at J, with 12 bases in the middle. The CDR3 DNA sequence: TGCAGTGCTGAGTCTCAGGGGGGCTACACCTTC. Its protein is CSAESQGGYTF.

This clone was seen just once. This chain connects TRBV7-9 to TRBJ2-1; a weak D match, TRBD2 (6 bases). The CDR3 is 15 amino acids. Germline CDR1 and CDR2: SEHNR and FQNEAQ (reference sequence). V lost 7 bases, J lost 4 bases, and 17 bases lay in between. In DNA form, the CDR3 reads TGTGCCAGCACTTTACGACTAGGAACATACAATGAGCAGTTCTTC. This sequence encodes CASTLRLGTYNEQFF.

This sequence joins TRBV2 and TRBJ2-4; 8 bases are a match to TRBD2. The junction had 1 base not matched to a gene; V was cut back by 6 bases and J by 6 bases. In germline, CDR1 is SNHLY, CDR2 FYNNEI. The CDR3 sequence is 12 residues long. The CDR3 region is CASRTSANIQYF. CDR3 coding DNA: TGTGCCAGCAGGACTAGCGCAAACATTCAGTACTTC.

The chain combines TRBV30 with TRBJ1-1; D not resolved. Per germline, CDR1 GTSNPN and CDR2 SVGIG (reference sequence). With 3 bases removed from V and 7 bases from J, the gap between germline ends came to 15 bases. The CDR3 has 13 residues. The CDR3 here is CAWRQPNIFEAFF. In DNA, the CDR3 is TGTGCCTGGAGACAGCCAAACATTTTTGAAGCTTTCTTT.

This rearrangement joins TRBV27 to TRBJ1-2; the D is unclear. The length of the CDR3 is 14 residues. Between the trimmed V and J ends, which lost 7 bases and 0 bases, there was a span of 12 bases. CDR1 is MNHEY and CDR2 is SMNVEV in the germline V gene (reference sequence). CDR3 in DNA: TGTGCCAGCACACCCGCGGGGACTAACTATGGCTACACCTTC. Its protein is CASTPAGTNYGYTF.

This chain connects TRBV6-5 to TRBJ1-1; tentatively, D is TRBD1 (5 bases). The germline V gene encodes CDR1 MNHEY and CDR2 SVGAGI. The CDR3 covers 14 residues. Trimming shortened V by 7 bases and J by 8 bases, and 20 bases separated the two germline ends. CDR3 region: CASTNYGRAPEAFF. The CDR3 DNA reads as TGTGCCAGCACTAACTACGGCAGGGCCCCAGAAGCTTTCTTT.

The CDR3 here is CASSAPAGNTDTQYF. In DNA form, the CDR3 reads TGCGCCAGCAGTGCGCCAGCGGGGAACACAGATACGCAGTATTTT. The J gene is TRBJ2-3, the V gene TRBV10-1; 7 bases agree with TRBD2. CDR1 WNHNN and CDR2 SYGVQD come from the germline V gene (reference sequence). The junction had 6 bases not matched to a gene; V was cut back by 4 bases and J by 2 bases. CDR3 length: 15 residues.

A few counts support this clone. The chain employs TRBV27 and TRBJ2-7; 16 bases align to TRBD2. The V and J ends lost 8 bases and 1 base, in that order; junction bases with no gene match: 5. Germline V lookup: CDR1 MNHEY, CDR2 SMNVEV (reference sequence). CDR3 size: 16 residues. The CDR3 coding sequence is TGTGCCAGCCTGGGACTAGCGGGGGGGGAATCCTACGAGCAGTACTTC. It encodes CASLGLAGGESYEQYF.

This clone has just a few counts. Lacking the conserved final phenylalanine or tryptophan, this CDR3 likely reflects a read error. Because the CDR3's place on the DNA is in doubt, the DNA is left out and the CDR3 is given as listed by TCRdb. The chain carries TRBV6-6 and TRBJ1-1; the table names TRBD1, a call not compared with the DNA. The CDR3 is made up of 12 amino acids, end residues included. CDR1 is MNHNY, CDR2 SVGAGI, per germline (reference sequence). CDR3 sequence reads: CASSYSTGQVRS.

The gene calls are TRBV7-2 and TRBJ2-5; a weak D match, TRBD1 (5 bases). The J call is in doubt because the DNA end fits TRBJ2-7 better. The germline V gene encodes CDR1 SGHTA and CDR2 FQGNSA. The CDR3 covers 16 residues. The CDR3 DNA sequence: TGTGCCAGCAGCTTCACGGGCGCCAGGGTATCCTACGAGCAGTACTTC. Its translation is CASSFTGARVSYEQYF.

The rearrangement uses TRBV6-6 and TRBJ2-1; 11 bases fit TRBD2. The CDR3 runs 14 residues. Trimming cost V 5 bases and J 9 bases; bases outside gene matches: 6. Germline CDR1 and CDR2: MNHNY and SVGAGI (reference sequence). The CDR3 spells CASSGTSGGGEQFF. In DNA form, the CDR3 reads TGTGCCAGCAGTGGAACTAGCGGGGGTGGTGAGCAGTTCTTC.

The chain couples TRBV27 to TRBJ1-5, with TRBD1 matching over 7 bases. CDR3 length: 14 amino acids. Germline V gives CDR1 MNHEY, CDR2 SMNVEV (reference sequence). Trimming removed 6 bases from V and 9 bases from J; junction bases left unmatched: 11. The CDR3 loop is CASSRGQARGPQHF. DNA of the CDR3: TGTGCCAGCAGCCGAGGACAGGCTCGGGGGCCCCAGCATTTT.

V is TRBV9 and J is TRBJ1-4; D not resolved. Trimming shortened V by 2 bases and J by 3 bases, and 11 bases separated the two germline ends. Germline V gene lookup returns CDR1 SGDLS and CDR2 YYNGEE. The CDR3 runs to 15 residues. DNA for the CDR3: TGTGCCAGCAGCGTCGAGGGCGGAGCTAATGAAAAACTGTTTTTT. Its translation: CASSVEGGANEKLFF. The full variable domain, its missing parts supplied by reference TRBV9 and TRBJ1-4, is DSGVTQTPKHLITATGQRVTLRCSPRSGDLSVYWYQQSLDQGLQFLIQYYNGEERAKGNILERFSAQQFPDLHSELNLSSLELGDSALYFCASSVEGGANEKLFFGSGTQLSVL.

A few counts support this clone. The rearrangement joins TRBV4-1 to TRBJ1-2; D call uncertain. The CDR3 consists of 13 residues. CDR1 and CDR2 from the germline V gene are MGHRA and YSYEKL. Trimming shortened V by 2 bases and J by 2 bases, and 6 bases separated the two germline ends. As DNA, the CDR3 is TGCGCCAGCAGCCAACAACGGAACTATGGCTACACCTTC. This encodes CASSQQRNYGYTF.

This chain links TRBV6-1 with TRBJ2-1, with D possibly TRBD2 on 5 matching bases. The CDR3 is made up of 12 amino acids. CDR1 is MNHNS, CDR2 SASEGT, per germline. Trimming took 8 bases from V and 4 from J, leaving 9 bases between them. CDR3 in amino acids: CASDPGYNEQFF. The DNA of the CDR3 is TGTGCCAGCGACCCGGGGTACAATGAGCAGTTCTTC.

This clone was counted between two and nine times. The chain couples TRBV7-2 to TRBJ1-2; D perhaps matches TRBD1 (6 bases). The germline V and J ends were trimmed by 5 bases and 7 bases, with 17 bases remaining between them. Germline-derived CDR1 and CDR2 are SGHTA and FQGNSA. CDR3 length: 14 amino acids. The CDR3 DNA sequence: TGTGCCAGCAGCACCTACAGGGAGTCGAGTGGCTACACCTTC. It codes for CASSTYRESSGYTF.

J is TRBJ2-1 and V is TRBV28; TRBD1 matches at 7 bases. V gave up 6 bases and J gave up 8 bases; unmatched junction bases: 10. CDR3 length: 14 amino acids. Germline values: CDR1 MDHEN, CDR2 SYDVKM. The CDR3 region is CASRPWTGTHEQFF. The CDR3 nucleotides read TGTGCCAGCAGACCCTGGACAGGCACGCATGAGCAGTTCTTC. Filled out from reference TRBV28 and TRBJ2-1, the complete variable domain reads DVKVTQSSRYLVKRTGEKVFLECVQDMDHENMFWYRQDPGLGLRLIYFSYDVKMKEKGDIPEGYSVSREKKERFSLILESASTNQTSMYLCASRPWTGTHEQFFGPGTRLTVL.

The chain has TRBV4-2 and TRBJ2-3, with no clear D. From germline, CDR1 is LGHNA and CDR2 YNFKEQ. V was trimmed by 0 bases and J by 0 bases, leaving 4 bases between them. This CDR3 is built from 14 residues. Here the CDR3 DNA reads TGTGCCAGCAGCCAAGACTCTAGCACAGATACGCAGTATTTT. Protein sequence: CASSQDSSTDTQYF.

About this clone itself: A read error may produce the germline difference seen at one junction end. The genes are TRBV6-5 and TRBJ1-2; 10 bases are shared with TRBD1. Germline V gene lookup returns CDR1 MNHEY and CDR2 SVGAGI. This CDR3 is built from 13 residues. CDR3 DNA sequence: TGTGCCAGCAGTTCTCGGACAGGGGGAGGCTACCCCTTC. Encoded protein: CASSSRTGGGYPF.